This is a list of T cell receptor beta chains from one sample in a study of T cell repertoires in cytomegalovirus infection. Using its own MiXCR run on the reads, TCRdb lists one record per CDR3 protein. The top ten hold around an eighth of the sample, which has about a million distinct CDR3 sequences, around a third seen once. These receptors' targets are unknown. Sequences were derived from cultured CD8+ T cells from PBMCs, sampled from culture after CMV antigen stimulation. These receptors all come from a human donor in good health (CMV status not recorded). Some clones in this sample may be carry-over from other donors' samples. CDR3s include the opening cysteine and the closing phenylalanine or tryptophan. Fields, in order: V gene, J gene, clone size, D gene, CDR3 DNA, CDR3 protein. A D gene is named only where the DNA matches it firmly. A clone size is listed for some rows: how often the clone was seen (once, few, many), or a class if it is expanded.

TRBV7-4	TRBJ1-2	once	-	TGTGTCAGCAGCTTAGGCGCCACAGCTAACTATGGCTACACCTTC	CVSSLGATANYGYTF
TRBV7-9	TRBJ2-2	-	-	TGTGCCAGCAGCTCGCCGAGGCGGGGCGAGACCGGGGAGCTGTTTTTT	CASSSPRRGETGELFF
TRBV7-9	TRBJ2-3	few	TRBD2	TGTGCCAGCAGCTTAGTGTCCCTAGCGGGGGATACGCAGTATTTT	CASSLVSLAGDTQYF
TRBV29-1	TRBJ1-1	-	-	TGCAGCGTTGAAGAGGGGACACCTGGGGCTGAAGCTTTCTTT	CSVEEGTPGAEAFF
TRBV6-2/TRBV6-3	TRBJ2-2	-	-	TGTGCCAGCAGTTACATTTCGGGGTCCACCGGGGAGCTGTTTTTT	CASSYISGSTGELFF
TRBV7-9	TRBJ2-4	few	-	TGTGCCAGCAGCTCATCCGAGGGGGGAAGCCTCGACATTCAGTACTTC	CASSSSEGGSLDIQYF
TRBV10-3	TRBJ2-7	few	-	TGTGCCATCAGTGAGTCTACAGCCACCTACGAGCAGTACTTC	CAISESTATYEQYF
TRBV5-1	TRBJ2-1	few	-	TGCGCCAGCAGCTTTGGATTGGGGACACGAGACAATGAGCAGTTCTTC	CASSFGLGTRDNEQFF
TRBV7-6	TRBJ1-1	many	TRBD1	TGTGCCAGCAGTTACCATGCGGGACAGGGTTTGGGTGAAGCTTTCTTT	CASSYHAGQGLGEAFF
TRBV4-3	TRBJ1-6	-	-	TGCGCCAGCAGCCAAGTGGTAGGGGGTATCTCACCCCTCCACTTT	CASSQVVGGISPLHF
TRBV12-3/TRBV12-4	TRBJ2-2	many	-	TGTGCCAGCCCGGGATCGAACACCGGGGAGCTGTTTTTT	CASPGSNTGELFF
TRBV9	TRBJ1-2	few	-	TGTGCCAGCAGTGCCGGGACTGATGGCTACACCTTC	CASSAGTDGYTF
TRBV13	TRBJ2-5	-	TRBD2	TGTGCCAGCAGCCAGGGGCGGGGGGGCCAGGAGACCCAGTACTTC	CASSQGRGGQETQYF
TRBV27	TRBJ1-2	-	-	TGTGCCAGCAGTTTATGGGCAGGGGCTAACTATGGCTACACCTTC	CASSLWAGANYGYTF
TRBV7-2	TRBJ2-1	many	-	TGTGCCAGCAGCCAGCGGTACGTTAATGAGCAGTTCTTC	CASSQRYVNEQFF
TRBV27	TRBJ1-1	-	-	TGTGCCAGCAGTTTATCGGGGGGGACTGGGAACACTGAAGCTTTCTTT	CASSLSGGTGNTEAFF
TRBV6-1	TRBJ2-7	-	TRBD2	TGTGCCAGCAGTGAATCGAGGGCATGGGACTACTCCTACGAGCAGTACTTC	CASSESRAWDYSYEQYF
TRBV6-6	TRBJ1-1	few	-	TGTGCCAGCAGTTATCCGGGGGGGACTAGTGAAGCTTTCTTT	CASSYPGGTSEAFF
TRBV15	TRBJ1-6	-	TRBD1	TGTGCCACCAGCGATGGACAGGGGGTCTCACCCCTCCACTTT	CATSDGQGVSPLHF
TRBV14	TRBJ1-5	few	-	TGTGCCAGCAGTCTACTTCGACACACTGCCCAGCATTTT	CASSLLRHTAQHF
TRBV20-1	TRBJ1-5	-	TRBD1	TGCAGTGCTAAGGACAGGGAGGGCAATCAGCCCCAGCATTTT	CSAKDREGNQPQHF
TRBV28	TRBJ2-3	-	TRBD2	TGTGCCAGCAGTTTTTTTGTGGCGGGGGGTCCCACAGATACGCAGTATTTT	CASSFFVAGGPTDTQYF
TRBV6-1	TRBJ2-1	many	-	TGTGCCAGCGGGGTAGGCCGAAGCTCCTACAATGAGCAGTTCTTC	CASGVGRSSYNEQFF
TRBV6-6	TRBJ2-2	-	TRBD2	TGTGCCAGCAGTTCCCGACTAGCGGGGAACACCGGGGAGCTGTTTTTT	CASSSRLAGNTGELFF
TRBV7-9	TRBJ2-3	few	-	TGTGCCAGCAGCTTAGGGTGGTCTGATCCAAACACAGATACGCAGTATTTT	CASSLGWSDPNTDTQYF
TRBV10-2	TRBJ2-3	-	TRBD2	TGCGCCAGCAGTGAGTCAACTAGCGGGGGGCTGACCCACGAAGATACGCAGTATTTT	CASSESTSGGLTHEDTQYF
TRBV5-6	TRBJ2-1	-	TRBD2	TGTGCCAGCAGCTTGGAACGGAGCGGGGAGAACAATGAGCAGTTCTTC	CASSLERSGENNEQFF
TRBV5-6	TRBJ2-1	-	TRBD1	TGTGCCAGCAGCAGACCGGGACAGGGGGTCAATGAGCAGTTCTTC	CASSRPGQGVNEQFF
TRBV27	TRBJ1-2	-	-	TGTGCCAGCAGTTTCCTATCAGGGGTTGATGGCTACACCTTC	CASSFLSGVDGYTF
TRBV6-2/TRBV6-3	TRBJ2-1	-	TRBD1	TGTGCCAGCATTCGACTGGACAGGGGTATCCACAATGAGCAGTTCTTC	CASIRLDRGIHNEQFF
TRBV10-3	TRBJ2-5	few	-	TGTGCCATCAGTGAAGAGTCTCTCCTGTACCAAGAGACCCAGTACTTC	CAISEESLLYQETQYF
TRBV2	TRBJ2-4	-	-	TGTGCCAGCAGGGGCACCTCAAATCCCAAAAACATTCAGTACTTC	CASRGTSNPKNIQYF
TRBV7-4	TRBJ1-4	-	TRBD1	TGTGCCAGCAACGGAAGAGACAGGGAGGCAGGGGAAAAACTGTTTTTT	CASNGRDREAGEKLFF
TRBV6-1	TRBJ1-2	many	-	TGTGCCAGCAGTGAAGAACAGCTATATGGCTACACCTTC	CASSEEQLYGYTF
TRBV7-8	TRBJ1-1	few	-	TGTGCCAGCAGCTACCAGGTCGCGGCTGAAGCTTTCTTT	CASSYQVAAEAFF
TRBV5-1	TRBJ2-2	-	TRBD1	TGCGCCAGCAGCCTTGACGGGGACAGAAACACCGGGGAGCTGTTTTTT	CASSLDGDRNTGELFF
TRBV6-5	TRBJ1-6	-	TRBD1	TGTGCCAGCAGACAGGGGGTAGATTCACCCCTCCACTTT	CASRQGVDSPLHF
TRBV4-2	TRBJ2-3	-	TRBD2	TGTGCCAGCAGCCAAGGACGGGGGGGGGAGACCTTCACAGATACGCAGTATTTT	CASSQGRGGETFTDTQYF
TRBV12-3/TRBV12-4	TRBJ1-1	few	-	TGTGCCAGCAGTGGAGGACGGGGGCTATTTGAAGCTTTCTTT	CASSGGRGLFEAFF
TRBV7-2	TRBJ1-1	few	-	TGTGCCAGCAGCTTAGTCTACGGAGACACTGAAGCTTTCTTT	CASSLVYGDTEAFF
TRBV19	TRBJ1-2	-	-	TGTGCCAGTATCAACGGACGTAGGGGTGATGGCTACACCTTC	CASINGRRGDGYTF
TRBV7-2	TRBJ1-1	many	TRBD1	TGTGCCAGCAGCTTATTGGAGGACAGGGAAGCTTTCTTT	CASSLLEDREAFF
TRBV20-1	TRBJ2-1	-	TRBD2	TGCAGTGCTAGAGATCGCCTAGCGGGGGGCCCCCTCGAGTTCTTC	CSARDRLAGGPLEFF
TRBV27	TRBJ2-3	-	TRBD2	TGTGCCAGCAGTGTCCGACTAGCGGGGGGGCCTCTCGCAGATACGCAGTATTTT	CASSVRLAGGPLADTQYF
TRBV12-3/TRBV12-4	TRBJ1-4	once	-	TGTGCCAGCAGATCAGAGGGGGTTGGGGAAACTAATGAAAAACTGTTTTTT	CASRSEGVGETNEKLFF
TRBV7-4	TRBJ2-2	few	-	TGTGCCAGCAGCTCCGTCCTTAACACCGGGGAGCTGTTTTTT	CASSSVLNTGELFF
TRBV9	TRBJ1-1	-	-	TGTGCCAGCAGCGTAAGTGGGGGGCCGGGCACTGAAGCTTTCTTT	CASSVSGGPGTEAFF
TRBV7-9	TRBJ2-5	once	-	TGTGCCAGCAGCTTAGTGCGTGGCAGTCAAGAGACCCAGTACTTC	CASSLVRGSQETQYF
TRBV6-1	TRBJ1-4	-	-	TGTGCCAGCAGTGAAATTGGGCCGAGAAATGAAAAACTGTTTTTT	CASSEIGPRNEKLFF
TRBV20-1	TRBJ1-2	once	TRBD1	TGCAGTGCTCCCCCCAGCGGGCAGGGGGCGCGTGGCTACACCTTC	CSAPPSGQGARGYTF
TRBV19	TRBJ2-3	few	TRBD1	TGTGCCAGTAGTCTCCGGGACAGGGGTGGAGATACGCAGTATTTT	CASSLRDRGGDTQYF
TRBV5-6	TRBJ2-5	-	-	TGTGCCAGCAGCCTGTACGGTGTCGGCCAAGAGACCCAGTACTTC	CASSLYGVGQETQYF
TRBV23-1	TRBJ2-5	few	TRBD1	TGCGCCAGCAGTCAATGCTGCAGGGCAGGGGGAAGACAAGGGACCCAGTACTTC	CASSQCCRAGGRQGTQYF
TRBV7-9	TRBJ2-3	-	TRBD2	TGTGCCAGCAGCGCATGGGGACTAGCGGTGGTAGACGCACGGTCGAGCACAGATACGCAGTATTTT	CASSAWGLAVVDARSSTDTQYF
TRBV7-6	TRBJ2-7	-	-	TGTGCCAGCAGCCCCCGACCTGACAGCCTAAAGTACGAGCAGTACTTC	CASSPRPDSLKYEQYF
TRBV7-6	TRBJ1-1	few	-	TGTGCCAGCAGCCGACCGGGAGGTCGCACTGAAGCTTTCTTT	CASSRPGGRTEAFF
TRBV28	TRBJ2-3	-	-	TGTGCCAGCAGTTCCTCACAGGTGTGGGCGAGCACAGATACGCAGTATTTT	CASSSSQVWASTDTQYF
TRBV7-6	TRBJ2-1	-	TRBD2	TGTGCCAGCAGCTTACAACAGCGGGGCGACAATGAGCAGTTCTTC	CASSLQQRGDNEQFF